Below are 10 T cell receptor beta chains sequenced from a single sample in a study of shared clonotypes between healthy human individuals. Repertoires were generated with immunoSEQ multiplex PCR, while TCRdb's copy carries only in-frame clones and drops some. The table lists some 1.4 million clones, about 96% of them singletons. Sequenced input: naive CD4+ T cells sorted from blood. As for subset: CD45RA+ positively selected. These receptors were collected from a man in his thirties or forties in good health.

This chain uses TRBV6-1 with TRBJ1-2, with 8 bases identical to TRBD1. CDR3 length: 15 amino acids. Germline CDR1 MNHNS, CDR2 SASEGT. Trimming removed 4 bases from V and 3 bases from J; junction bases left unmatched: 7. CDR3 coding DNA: TGTGCCAGCAGTGTTGGGGGACAGGCGTACTATGGCTACACCTTC. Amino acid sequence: CASSVGGQAYYGYTF.

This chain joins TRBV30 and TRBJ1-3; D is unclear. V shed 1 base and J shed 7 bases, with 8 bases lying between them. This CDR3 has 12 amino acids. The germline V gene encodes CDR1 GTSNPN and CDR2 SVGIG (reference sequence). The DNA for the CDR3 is TGTGCCTGGAGTGCTCCCAGTAACACCATATATTTT. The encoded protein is CAWSAPSNTIYF.

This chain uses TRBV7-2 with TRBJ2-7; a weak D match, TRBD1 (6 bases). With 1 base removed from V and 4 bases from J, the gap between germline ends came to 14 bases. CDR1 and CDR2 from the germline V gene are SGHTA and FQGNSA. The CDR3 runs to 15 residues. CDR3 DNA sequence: TGTGCCAGCAGCTTAGAGCAGGGGATGGGTTACGAGCAGTACTTC. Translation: CASSLEQGMGYEQYF. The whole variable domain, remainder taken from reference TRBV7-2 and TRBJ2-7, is GAGVSQSPSNKVTEKGKDVELRCDPISGHTALYWYRQSLGQGLEFLIYFQGNSAPDKSGLPSDRFSAERTGGSVSTLTIQRTQQEDSAVYLCASSLEQGMGYEQYFGPGTRLTVT.

The CDR3 sequence: CASSHRQGSSYNEQFF. As DNA, the CDR3 is TGTGCCAGCAGCCATCGACAGGGGAGCTCCTACAATGAGCAGTTCTTC. The genes are TRBV14 and TRBJ2-1; 8 bases line up with TRBD1. This CDR3 contains 16 residues. V dropped 3 bases and J dropped 0; count of bases not matched to a gene: 4. The germline V gene has CDR1 SGHDN and CDR2 FVKESK.

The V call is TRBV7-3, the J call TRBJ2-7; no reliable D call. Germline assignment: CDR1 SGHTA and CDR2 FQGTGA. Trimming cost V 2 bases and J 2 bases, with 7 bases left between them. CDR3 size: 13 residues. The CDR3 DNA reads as TGTGCCAGCAGCTTACAGGAAGCCTACGAGCAGTACTTC. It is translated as CASSLQEAYEQYF.

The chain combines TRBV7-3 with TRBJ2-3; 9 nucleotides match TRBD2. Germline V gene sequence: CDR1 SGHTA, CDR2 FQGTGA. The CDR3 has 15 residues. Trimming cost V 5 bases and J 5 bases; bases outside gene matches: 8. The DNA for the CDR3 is TGTGCCAGCAGCCCCATAGCGGGAGTTCTAGATACGCAGTATTTT. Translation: CASSPIAGVLDTQYF.

This CDR3 is CASSLRRESGYEQYF. The CDR3 nucleotides are TGTGCCAGCAGTTTACGGCGGGAGTCCGGCTACGAGCAGTACTTC. This rearrangement joins TRBV27 to TRBJ2-7; 7 bases fit TRBD2. Germline-derived CDR1 and CDR2 are MNHEY and SMNVEV (reference sequence). V was clipped by 2 bases and J by 3 bases; unmatched bases: 7. This CDR3 comprises 15 residues.

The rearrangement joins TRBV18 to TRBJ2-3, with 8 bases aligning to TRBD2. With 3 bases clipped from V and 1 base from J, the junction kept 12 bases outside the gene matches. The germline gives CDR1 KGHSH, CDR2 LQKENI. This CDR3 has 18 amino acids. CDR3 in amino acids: CASSPLAGAQIGTDTQYF. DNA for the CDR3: TGTGCCAGCTCACCGCTAGCGGGCGCTCAAATCGGCACAGATACGCAGTATTTT.

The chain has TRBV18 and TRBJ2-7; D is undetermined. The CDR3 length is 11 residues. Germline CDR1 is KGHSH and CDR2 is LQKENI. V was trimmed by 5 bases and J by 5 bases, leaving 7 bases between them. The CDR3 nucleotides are TGTGCCAGCTCAGCGAGCGACGAGCAGTACTTC. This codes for CASSASDEQYF.

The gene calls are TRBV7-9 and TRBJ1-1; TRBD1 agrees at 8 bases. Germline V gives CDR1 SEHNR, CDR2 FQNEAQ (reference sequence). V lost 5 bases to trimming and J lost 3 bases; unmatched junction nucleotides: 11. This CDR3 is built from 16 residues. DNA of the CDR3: TGTGCCAGCAGCCCAGGTCCAGCGACAGGGGACACTGAAGCTTTCTTT. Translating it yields CASSPGPATGDTEAFF.